This TCR beta chain was observed in a study of T cell responses to AZD1222 COVID-19 vaccine. Details on this clone: What it binds is unknown.

Study results and caveats: In a largely white British group with more females than males, clonal diversity was possibly underestimated.

TCRdb keeps only in-frame clones here, not all; method: immunoSEQ multiplex PCR. The sample comprises around 81,000 clones, roughly 80% of which are singletons, and about 3% rests with the top ten. There are 13 residues in the CDR3. V was cut by 6 bases and J by 4 bases, with 12 bases left in between. The V gene's germline CDR1 is MNHEY and CDR2 SVGAGI. The receptor comes from an adult in good health. The material sequenced was peripheral blood, taken on day 0 of AZD1222 vaccination. This chain links TRBV6-5 with TRBJ1-2, with D unclear. The CDR3 DNA sequence: TGTGCCAGCAGCATGGGTTCCAGCTATGGCTACACCTTC. As protein: CASSMGSSYGYTF.